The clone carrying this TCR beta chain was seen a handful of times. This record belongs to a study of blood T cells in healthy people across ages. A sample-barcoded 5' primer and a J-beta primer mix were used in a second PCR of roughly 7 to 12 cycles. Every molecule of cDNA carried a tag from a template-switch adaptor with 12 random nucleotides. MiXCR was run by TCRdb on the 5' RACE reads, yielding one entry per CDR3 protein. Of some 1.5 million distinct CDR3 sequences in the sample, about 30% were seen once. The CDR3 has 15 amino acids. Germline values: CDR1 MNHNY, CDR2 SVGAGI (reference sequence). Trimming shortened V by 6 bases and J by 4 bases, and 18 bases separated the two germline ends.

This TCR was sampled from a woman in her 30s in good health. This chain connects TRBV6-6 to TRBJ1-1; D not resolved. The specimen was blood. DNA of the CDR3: TGTGCCAGCAGCCCATCAAATGAGGCAGTCACTGAAGCTTTCTTT. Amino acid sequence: CASSPSNEAVTEAFF.